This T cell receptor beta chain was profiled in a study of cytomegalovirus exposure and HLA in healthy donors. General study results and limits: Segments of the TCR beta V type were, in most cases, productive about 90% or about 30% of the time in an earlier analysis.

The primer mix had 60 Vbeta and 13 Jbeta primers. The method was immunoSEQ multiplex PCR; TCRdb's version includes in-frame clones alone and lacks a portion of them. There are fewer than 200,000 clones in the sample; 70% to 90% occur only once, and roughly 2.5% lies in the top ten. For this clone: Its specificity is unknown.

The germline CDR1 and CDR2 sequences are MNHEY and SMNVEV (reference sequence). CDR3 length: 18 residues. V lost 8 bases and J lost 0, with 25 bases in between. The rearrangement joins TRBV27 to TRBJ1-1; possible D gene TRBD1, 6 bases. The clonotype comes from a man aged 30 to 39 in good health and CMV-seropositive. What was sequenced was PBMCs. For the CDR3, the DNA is TGTGCCAGCGATTACCGGCGGACAGTTCCCCTCATGAACACTGAAGCTTTCTTT. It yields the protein CASDYRRTVPLMNTEAFF.